The 22 T cell receptor beta chains given below trace back to one sample, sequenced in a study of OX40 agonist ivuxolimab in advanced cancers. Using immunoSEQ multiplex PCR, the repertoire was profiled, and TCRdb retains in-frame clones only, with some absent. The profile shows about 17,000 clones, 80% of them singletons. Sequences were derived from CD4+ or CD8+ T cells sorted from blood, sampled in a trial of the OX40 agonist ivuxolimab. All receptors come from an adult with an advanced solid tumor such as melanoma, head and neck, liver or kidney cancer.

Concerning this clone: The junction differs from germline at one of its ends, possibly a read error. The chain carries TRBV7-9 and TRBJ2-7; 7 nucleotides agree with TRBD1. The CDR3 consists of 13 residues. In germline, CDR1 is SEHNR, CDR2 FQNEAQ (reference sequence). CDR3 bases: TGTGCCAGCAGCTCCCGGACAGGACTCACCCTAAACTTC. Its protein product is CASSSRTGLTLNF.

This sequence joins TRBV27 and TRBJ2-5, with a tentative D call TRBD1 (6 bases). V was clipped by 7 bases and J by 5 bases, with 20 bases between them. CDR1 MNHEY and CDR2 SMNVEV come from the germline V gene (reference sequence). The CDR3 covers 15 residues. CDR3 in DNA: TGTGCCAGCAATGAGATAGGGGGAGTGGGTGAGACCCAGTACTTC. Translated, it gives CASNEIGGVGETQYF.

This sequence joins TRBV29-1 and TRBJ1-2; 7 bases are a match to TRBD1. CDR3 length: 15 residues. Trimming cost V 0 bases and J 3 bases; bases outside gene matches: 7. Germline V gene sequence: CDR1 SQVTM, CDR2 ANQGSEA. The CDR3 coding sequence is TGCAGCGTTGAAGATCATGGGACAGACTACTATGGCTACACCTTC. Protein: CSVEDHGTDYYGYTF.

The V call is TRBV7-9, the J call TRBJ1-1, with a weak D call TRBD1 (5 bases). The CDR3 contains 13 residues. From germline, CDR1 is SEHNR and CDR2 FQNEAQ (reference sequence). Trimming removed 8 bases from V and 1 base from J, with 11 bases in between. For the CDR3, the DNA is TGTGCCAGCGGGGCCGCCCAGAACACTGAAGCTTTCTTT. Its protein is CASGAAQNTEAFF.

The V call is TRBV7-6, the J call TRBJ2-1; 12 bases fit TRBD2. With V trimmed by 5 bases and J by 9 bases, 14 bases remained unmatched. This CDR3 is built from 17 residues. Per germline, CDR1 SGHVS and CDR2 FNYEAQ. The CDR3 DNA is TGTGCCAGCAGCCCTACGGCTAGCGGGAGGGCAATAGGTGAGCAGTTCTTC. Its translation is CASSPTASGRAIGEQFF. Full variable domain (rest looked up from reference TRBV7-6 and TRBJ2-1): GAGVSQSPRYKVTKRGQDVALRCDPISGHVSLYWYRQALGQGPEFLTYFNYEAQQDKSGLPNDRFSAERPEGSISTLTIQRTEQRDSAMYRCASSPTASGRAIGEQFFGPGTRLTVL.

The chain couples TRBV9 to TRBJ1-1, with TRBD1 identical over 10 bases. CDR3 size: 13 residues. The J segment lost 7 bases and the V segment lost 3 bases, leaving 3 bases of the junction unmatched. Germline CDR1 reads SGDLS; CDR2 reads YYNGEE. Here the CDR3 DNA reads TGTGCCAGCAGCGGTTGGGACAGGGGTGAAGCTTTCTTT. It encodes CASSGWDRGEAFF. Complete variable domain (other parts from reference TRBV9 and TRBJ1-1): DSGVTQTPKHLITATGQRVTLRCSPRSGDLSVYWYQQSLDQGLQFLIQYYNGEERAKGNILERFSAQQFPDLHSELNLSSLELGDSALYFCASSGWDRGEAFFGQGTRLTVV.

The chain uses TRBV5-5 and TRBJ2-7, with 10 nucleotides matching TRBD1. Germline V lookup: CDR1 SGHKS, CDR2 YYEKEE (reference sequence). Losses at the gene ends were 3 bases for V and 2 bases for J; bases not matched to a gene: 8. CDR3 size: 16 residues. The CDR3 DNA is TGTGCCAGCAGCTCCCTAGGGACAGGGGTTCCCTACGAGCAGTACTTC. It is translated as CASSSLGTGVPYEQYF.

The gene calls are TRBV30 and TRBJ2-3; a possible D gene is TRBD1 (6 bases). Germline V gene sequence: CDR1 GTSNPN, CDR2 SVGIG (reference sequence). The CDR3 consists of 14 residues. Trimming took off 5 bases at V and 4 bases at J, with 16 bases between the two ends. CDR3 sequence (DNA): TGTGCCTGGGCCTTAGCAGGGGCATCAGATACGCAGTATTTT. It codes for CAWALAGASDTQYF.

This clone has only one observation. The J gene is TRBJ2-1, the V gene TRBV5-6, with 9 positions matching TRBD2. The CDR3 totals 15 residues. Trimming took 4 bases from V and 8 from J; bases not matched to a gene: 10. Germline loops: CDR1 SGHDT, CDR2 YYEEEE. Written as DNA, the CDR3 is TGTGCCAGCAGCCGTACCATACTAGCGGGCGATGAGCAGTTCTTC. Its translation: CASSRTILAGDEQFF.

This chain uses TRBV5-5 with TRBJ2-7; 10 bases are shared with TRBD2. CDR3 length: 14 residues. J lost 4 bases, V lost 4 bases, and 5 bases had no gene match. From germline, CDR1 is SGHKS and CDR2 YYEKEE (reference sequence). CDR3 region: CASSLGGLAYEQYF. The CDR3 bases are TGTGCCAGCAGCCTGGGGGGACTAGCGTACGAGCAGTACTTC. Full variable domain (outside the CDR3, taken from reference TRBV5-5 and TRBJ2-7): DAGVTQSPTHLIKTRGQQVTLRCSPISGHKSVSWYQQVLGQGPQFIFQYYEKEERGRGNFPDRFSARQFPNYSSELNVNALLLGDSALYLCASSLGGLAYEQYFGPGTRLTVT.

This chain joins TRBV29-1 and TRBJ1-3; D not resolved. V shed 2 bases and J shed 0 bases, with 8 bases lying between them. There are 14 residues in the CDR3. Germline V gene lookup returns CDR1 SQVTM and CDR2 ANQGSEA. The CDR3 reads CSVEKLGSGNTIYF. The CDR3 bases are TGCAGCGTTGAAAAGCTAGGCTCTGGAAACACCATATATTTT.

The sample holds a few counts of this clone. The V call is TRBV7-9, the J call TRBJ2-1; a weak D match, TRBD2 (5 bases). V lost 7 bases and J lost 4, with 8 bases in between. There are 12 residues in the CDR3. From germline, CDR1 is SEHNR and CDR2 FQNEAQ (reference sequence). The CDR3 bases are TGTGCCAGCAAAACGGGGTACAATGAGCAGTTCTTC. This sequence encodes CASKTGYNEQFF.

This clone was seen a few times. This chain links TRBV11-2 with TRBJ2-5, with a tentative D call TRBD2 (5 bases). V dropped 0 bases and J dropped 1 base, with 15 bases sitting between them. Germline V gene lookup returns CDR1 SGHAT and CDR2 FQNNGV. The CDR3 is made up of 17 amino acids. The CDR3 bases are TGTGCCAGCAGCTTAGATTGGGCTAGCCTTACCCAAGAGACCCAGTACTTC. Translated: CASSLDWASLTQETQYF.

This clone counts as medium-sized. This sequence joins TRBV4-1 and TRBJ2-7, with 9 bases aligning to TRBD1. V shed 4 bases and J 6 bases; nucleotides not matched to a gene: 4. The CDR3 totals 13 residues. CDR1 and CDR2 (germline): MGHRA, YSYEKL. DNA for the CDR3: TGCGCCAGCAGCCTCGACAGGGGGGGCGAGCAGTACTTC. As protein: CASSLDRGGEQYF.

This chain links TRBV6-5 with TRBJ1-5; 7 bases are a match to TRBD1. Germline CDR1 is MNHEY and CDR2 is SVGAGI. Losses at the gene ends were 4 bases for V and 6 bases for J; bases not matched to a gene: 3. The CDR3 is made up of 13 amino acids. CDR3 amino acids: CASSSWTGQPQHF. The CDR3 bases are TGTGCCAGCAGTTCTTGGACAGGTCAGCCCCAGCATTTT.

Points on this clone: A read error may account for a junction end that differs from germline. The chain has TRBV4-1 and TRBJ2-1; D unresolved. The CDR3 loop spans 13 amino acids. The V gene's germline CDR1 is MGHRA and CDR2 YSYEKL. The CDR3 DNA is TGCGCCAGCAGCCAACTCTCCGACAATGAGCAGTTCTTC. Translation gives CASSQLSDNEQFF.

This chain connects TRBV29-1 to TRBJ1-2, with 8 positions matching TRBD1. With V trimmed by 6 bases and J by 4 bases, 7 bases remained unmatched. The germline V gene has CDR1 SQVTM and CDR2 ANQGSEA. The CDR3 spans 13 residues. The CDR3 region has the DNA TGCAGCGTCCGCGGACAGGGAAGCTATGGCTACACCTTC. Translated, it gives CSVRGQGSYGYTF.

This chain joins TRBV25-1 and TRBJ1-2; no firm D call. V shed 2 bases and J shed 6 bases, with 10 bases lying between them. The CDR3 has 13 residues. Germline values: CDR1 MGHDK, CDR2 SYGVNS. The CDR3 protein is CASSEGWGDGYTF. The CDR3 nucleotides read TGTGCCAGCAGTGAAGGGTGGGGAGATGGCTACACCTTC.

The J gene is TRBJ2-1, the V gene TRBV9, with D possibly being TRBD2 (6 bases). With 0 bases removed from V and 3 bases from J, the gap between germline ends came to 10 bases. The V gene's germline CDR1 is SGDLS and CDR2 YYNGEE. There are 15 residues in the CDR3. The chain's CDR3 is CASSVAGVNYNEQFF. DNA for the CDR3: TGTGCCAGCAGCGTAGCGGGAGTTAACTACAATGAGCAGTTCTTC.

This clone appeared a few times. This chain links TRBV7-3 with TRBJ2-3; TRBD1 matches at 10 bases. The trim removed 3 bases at V and 8 bases at J, leaving 8 bases unmatched. Germline values: CDR1 SGHTA, CDR2 FQGTGA. The CDR3 totals 15 residues. The CDR3 DNA reads as TGTGCCAGCAGCTTCGGGACAGGGGAGGGTGGTACGCAGTATTTT. It yields the protein CASSFGTGEGGTQYF. The full variable domain, completed using reference TRBV7-3 and TRBJ2-3, is GAGVSQTPSNKVTEKGKYVELRCDPISGHTALYWYRQSLGQGPEFLIYFQGTGAADDSGLPNDRFFAVRPEGSVSTLKIQRTERGDSAVYLCASSFGTGEGGTQYFGPGTRLTVL.

The chain recombines TRBV13 with TRBJ2-5, with D perhaps TRBD1 (5 bases). The CDR3 runs 14 residues. Trimming stripped 5 bases from V and 2 bases from J, with 12 bases between. Per germline, CDR1 PRHDT and CDR2 FYEKMQ (reference sequence). This chain's CDR3 is CASSERQPQETQYF. DNA of the CDR3: TGTGCCAGCAGCGAAAGACAGCCACAAGAGACCCAGTACTTC. The entire variable domain, with the rest obtained from reference TRBV13 and TRBJ2-5, is as follows: AAGVIQSPRHLIKEKRETATLKCYPIPRHDTVYWYQQGPGQDPQFLISFYEKMQSDKGSIPDRFSAQQFSDYHSELNMSSLELGDSALYFCASSERQPQETQYFGPGTRLLVL.

The chain couples TRBV7-9 to TRBJ2-7; D may be TRBD1 (6 bases). This CDR3 contains 14 residues. CDR1 is SEHNR and CDR2 is FQNEAQ in the germline V gene (reference sequence). V lost 5 bases and J lost 0, with 11 bases in between. CDR3 bases: TGTGCCAGCAGCCCGGACAGAAACTCCTACGAGCAGTACTTC. Encoded protein: CASSPDRNSYEQYF.